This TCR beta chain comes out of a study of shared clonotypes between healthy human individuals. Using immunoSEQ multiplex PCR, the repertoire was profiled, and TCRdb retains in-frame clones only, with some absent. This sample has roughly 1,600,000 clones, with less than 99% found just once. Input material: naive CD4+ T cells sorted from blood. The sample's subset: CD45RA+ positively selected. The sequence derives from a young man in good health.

The CDR3 protein is CASSFGGGLTNTGELFF. The CDR3 bases are TGTGCCAGCAGCTTCGGTGGGGGACTGACGAACACCGGGGAGCTGTTTTTT. This sequence joins TRBV7-6 and TRBJ2-2; D is perhaps TRBD2 (6 bases). The CDR3 spans 17 residues. CDR1 and CDR2 (germline): SGHVS, FNYEAQ. The V end lost 3 bases, the J end lost 0 bases, and 14 bases lay between the germline ends.